This TCR beta chain was captured by sequencing in a study of regulatory T cells in long-lasting Graves disease. Study results and caveats: TCR diversity was lower in persistent than newly diagnosed Graves' disease.

This clonotype has a count of ten or more. The antigen is unknown. Time point defined: persistent/refractory GD, antithyroid drugs over 5 years with positive TRAb. Scientists built the TCR library using RNA that was extracted from PBMCs. Construction of TCR beta libraries relied on iRepertoire HTBI primers and on Arm-PCR targeting CDR3 regions. Each CDR3 protein gets one entry after TCRdb re-called the multiplex PCR reads with MiXCR. In the table there are about 430,000 distinct CDR3 sequences, about 21% of which are singletons. From germline, CDR1 is MNHEY and CDR2 SMNVEV (reference sequence). V lost 3 bases, J lost 0 bases, and 4 bases stayed unmatched. The CDR3 is 15 residues long.

Sequenced material: peripheral blood mononuclear cells (PBMCs), taken when the disease was refractory, from a patient treated with antithyroid drugs. This chain uses TRBV27 with TRBJ2-7; 8 bases fit TRBD1. This receptor was taken from a female donor with Graves disease. The CDR3 nucleotides read TGTGCCAGCAGTTTTGGACAGGGATTCTCCTACGAGCAGTACTTC. Translated, it gives CASSFGQGFSYEQYF.